The clone carrying this T cell receptor (beta chain) showed up just a few times. Antigen unknown. Breast cancer patients provided tissue from their axillary draining lymph nodes. The sample originates from a study of breast tumors, draining lymph nodes, adjacent tissues. Study-level results: Tumors had less TCR diversity than lymph nodes, more than nontumor tissue. The lymph node origin of tumor T cells was framed as consistent with a hypothesis, not demonstrated.

V shed 2 bases and J shed 6 bases, with 10 bases lying between them. The CDR3 sequence is 13 residues long. Per germline, CDR1 MNHEY and CDR2 SVGEGT. TCRdb reanalysed the multiplex PCR reads using MiXCR and keeps one entry per CDR3 protein. The sample carries roughly 130,000 distinct CDR3 sequences, 15% to 20% recorded once. The chain joins TRBV6-2 or TRBV6-3 to TRBJ1-2, with D unclear. The clonotype was recovered from a female donor with breast cancer. Some clones in this sample may be carry-over from other donors' samples. Sequenced sample: axillary lymph node tissue. In DNA, the CDR3 is TGTGCCAGCAGTTACATCTTGGGTGATGGCTACACCTTC. It yields the protein CASSYILGDGYTF.